This T cell receptor (beta chain) was sequenced during a study of beta chain features in type 1 diabetes. All of the isolated RNA was reverse transcribed, so expressed TCRB transcripts were sequenced. Libraries were prepared by immunoSEQ multiplex PCR; TCRdb keeps only in-frame clonotypes and omits some of them. The sample records about 900,000 clones, about a sixth being singletons. A word on this clone: Its target is unknown.

Study outcomes and limitations: Shorter TCRB CDR3s, moderately but significantly so, marked every one of the four CD4+ subsets in Type 1 diabetes patients. Cells carrying high TCR expression could end up over-represented when cDNA is sequenced. In comparison with healthy donors, patients had naive, central memory and Treg TCRB repertoires that appeared more similar.

Stem cell-like memory, regulatory, central memory and naive CD4+ cells were sorted via CD45RO/CCR7/CD25/CD127/CD95/CD27. Trimming took off 5 bases at V and 0 bases at J, with 8 bases between the two ends. Per germline, CDR1 SGHTA and CDR2 FQGTGA. CDR3 size: 14 residues. This TCR derives from a woman between 18 and 29 years old in good health. The sequenced sample consisted of naive CD4+ T cells from blood. The chain is built from TRBV7-3 and TRBJ2-1, with D perhaps TRBD1 (5 bases). The DNA of the CDR3 is TGTGCCAGCAGCCCAGACAGCTCCTACAATGAGCAGTTCTTC. Protein sequence: CASSPDSSYNEQFF.